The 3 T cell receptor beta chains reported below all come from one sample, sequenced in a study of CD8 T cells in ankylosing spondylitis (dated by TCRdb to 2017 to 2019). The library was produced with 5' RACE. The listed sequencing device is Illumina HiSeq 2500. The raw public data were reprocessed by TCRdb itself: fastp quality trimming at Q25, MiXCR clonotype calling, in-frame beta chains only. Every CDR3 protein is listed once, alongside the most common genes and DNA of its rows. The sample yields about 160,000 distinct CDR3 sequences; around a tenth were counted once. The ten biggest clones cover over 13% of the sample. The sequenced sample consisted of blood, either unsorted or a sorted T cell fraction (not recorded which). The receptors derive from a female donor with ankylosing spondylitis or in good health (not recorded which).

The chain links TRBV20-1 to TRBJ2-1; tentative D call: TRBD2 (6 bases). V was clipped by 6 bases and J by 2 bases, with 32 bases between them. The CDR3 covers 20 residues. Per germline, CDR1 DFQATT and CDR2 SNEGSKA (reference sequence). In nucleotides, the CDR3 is TGCAGTGCCCCACAGACATTAACTATAGCTGAGCGGGTTGCCTACAATGAGCAGTTCTTC. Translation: CSAPQTLTIAERVAYNEQFF.

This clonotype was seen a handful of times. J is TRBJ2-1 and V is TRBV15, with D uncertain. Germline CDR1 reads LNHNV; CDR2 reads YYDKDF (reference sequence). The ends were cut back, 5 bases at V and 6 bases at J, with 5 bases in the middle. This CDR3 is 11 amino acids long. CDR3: CATSLINEQFF. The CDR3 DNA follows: TGTGCCACCAGCCTCATCAATGAGCAGTTCTTC.

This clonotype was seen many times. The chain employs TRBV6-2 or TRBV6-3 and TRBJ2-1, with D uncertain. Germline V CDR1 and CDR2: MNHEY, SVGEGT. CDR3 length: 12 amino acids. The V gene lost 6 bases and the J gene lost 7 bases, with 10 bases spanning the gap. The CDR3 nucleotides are TGTGCCAGCAGCTCCGCCCAGAATGAGCAGTTCTTC. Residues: CASSSAQNEQFF.